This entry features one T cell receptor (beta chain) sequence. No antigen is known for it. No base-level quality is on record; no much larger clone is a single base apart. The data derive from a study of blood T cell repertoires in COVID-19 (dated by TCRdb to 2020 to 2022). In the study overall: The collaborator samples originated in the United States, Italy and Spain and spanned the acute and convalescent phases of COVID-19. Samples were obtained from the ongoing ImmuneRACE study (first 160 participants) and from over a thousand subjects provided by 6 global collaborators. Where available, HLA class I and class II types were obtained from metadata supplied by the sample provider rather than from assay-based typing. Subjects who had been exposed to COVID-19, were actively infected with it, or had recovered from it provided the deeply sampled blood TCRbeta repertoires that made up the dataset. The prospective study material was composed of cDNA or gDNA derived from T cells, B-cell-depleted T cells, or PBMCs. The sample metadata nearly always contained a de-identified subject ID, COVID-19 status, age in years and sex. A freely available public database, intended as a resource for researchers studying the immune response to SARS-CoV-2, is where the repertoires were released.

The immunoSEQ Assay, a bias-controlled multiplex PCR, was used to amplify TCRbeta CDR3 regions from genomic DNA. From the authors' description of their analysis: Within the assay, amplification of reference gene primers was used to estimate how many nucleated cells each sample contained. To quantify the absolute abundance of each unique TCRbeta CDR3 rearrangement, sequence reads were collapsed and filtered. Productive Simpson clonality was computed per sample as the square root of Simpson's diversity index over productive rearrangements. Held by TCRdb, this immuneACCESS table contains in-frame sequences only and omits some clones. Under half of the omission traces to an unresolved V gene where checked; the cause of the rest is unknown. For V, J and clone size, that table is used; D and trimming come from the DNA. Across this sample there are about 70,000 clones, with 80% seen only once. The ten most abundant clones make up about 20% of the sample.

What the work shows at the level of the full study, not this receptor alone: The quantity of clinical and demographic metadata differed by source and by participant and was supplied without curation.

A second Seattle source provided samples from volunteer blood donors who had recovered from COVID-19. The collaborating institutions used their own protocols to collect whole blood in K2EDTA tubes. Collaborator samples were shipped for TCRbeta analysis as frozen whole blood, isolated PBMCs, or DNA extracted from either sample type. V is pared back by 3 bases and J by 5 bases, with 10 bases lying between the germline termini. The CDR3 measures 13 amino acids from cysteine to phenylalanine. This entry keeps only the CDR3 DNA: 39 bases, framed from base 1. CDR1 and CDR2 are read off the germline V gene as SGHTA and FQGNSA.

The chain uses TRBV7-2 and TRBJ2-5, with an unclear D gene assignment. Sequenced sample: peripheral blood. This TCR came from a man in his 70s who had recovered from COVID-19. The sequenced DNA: TGTGCCAGCAGCTTGGCGTCCGGGGAGACCCAGTACTTC. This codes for CASSLASGETQYF.